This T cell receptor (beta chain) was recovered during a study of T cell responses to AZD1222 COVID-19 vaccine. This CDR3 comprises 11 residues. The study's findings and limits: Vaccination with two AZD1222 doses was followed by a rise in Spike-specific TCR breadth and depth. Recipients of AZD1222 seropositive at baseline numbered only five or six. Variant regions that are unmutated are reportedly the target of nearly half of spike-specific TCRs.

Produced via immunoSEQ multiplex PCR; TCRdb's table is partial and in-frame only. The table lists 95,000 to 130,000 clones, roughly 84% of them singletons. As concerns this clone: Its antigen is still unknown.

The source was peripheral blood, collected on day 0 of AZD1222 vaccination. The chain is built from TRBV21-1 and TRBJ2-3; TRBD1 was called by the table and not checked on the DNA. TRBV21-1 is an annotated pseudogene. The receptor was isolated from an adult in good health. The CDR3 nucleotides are TGTGCCAGCAGCAAAAAAGGGGCGCAGTATTTT. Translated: CASSKKGAQYF.